This TCR beta chain came from a study of cytomegalovirus exposure and HLA in healthy donors. With regard to this clone: Its target is not known.

Primers for the PCR totalled 60 Vbeta and 13 Jbeta. Sequenced by immunoSEQ multiplex PCR; TCRdb stores in-frame clones only, minus some. The data hold roughly 150,000 clones, with approximately 83% observed a single time. Germline-derived CDR1 and CDR2 are ENHRY and SYGVKD. CDR3 length: 16 amino acids. J lost 3 bases, V lost 6 bases, and 6 bases had no gene match. Study-wide points: The majority of CMV-associated TCR beta chains were reported as apparently HLA-restricted in a later analysis. The study flagged roughly 150 TCR beta chains as cytomegalovirus-associated.

The sample was PBMCs. The clonotype was recovered from a male donor in good health and CMV-seronegative. The J gene is TRBJ2-1, the V gene TRBV10-3, with 12 bases identical to TRBD2. CDR3 amino acids: CAISGLAGGLYNEQFF. CDR3 bases: TGTGCCATCAGCGGCCTAGCGGGAGGGCTCTACAATGAGCAGTTCTTC.